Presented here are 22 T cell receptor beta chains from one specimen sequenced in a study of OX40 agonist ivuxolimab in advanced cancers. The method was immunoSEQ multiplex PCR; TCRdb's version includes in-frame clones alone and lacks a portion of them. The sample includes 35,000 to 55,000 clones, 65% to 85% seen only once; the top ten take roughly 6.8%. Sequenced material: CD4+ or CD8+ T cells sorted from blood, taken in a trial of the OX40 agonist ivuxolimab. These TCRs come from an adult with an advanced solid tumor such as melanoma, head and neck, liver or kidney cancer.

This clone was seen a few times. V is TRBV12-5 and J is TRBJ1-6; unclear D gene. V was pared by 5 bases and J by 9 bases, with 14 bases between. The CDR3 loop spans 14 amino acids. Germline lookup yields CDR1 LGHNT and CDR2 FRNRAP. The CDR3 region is CASGTTESGSPLHF. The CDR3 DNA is TGTGCTAGTGGTACTACCGAAAGTGGTTCACCCCTCCACTTT.

The CDR3 sequence is CASSLRTSGYEQYF. Here the CDR3 DNA reads TGTGCCAGCAGTTTAAGGACTAGCGGTTACGAGCAGTACTTC. V gene TRBV27 combines with J gene TRBJ2-7; TRBD2 agrees at 10 bases. There are 14 residues in the CDR3. The germline V gene has CDR1 MNHEY and CDR2 SMNVEV (reference sequence). The junction had 2 bases not matched to a gene; V was cut back by 2 bases and J by 4 bases.

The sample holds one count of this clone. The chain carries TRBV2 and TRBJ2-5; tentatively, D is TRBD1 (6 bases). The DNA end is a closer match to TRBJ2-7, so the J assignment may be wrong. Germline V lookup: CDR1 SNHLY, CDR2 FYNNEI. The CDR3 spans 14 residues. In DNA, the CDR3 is TGTGCCAGCAGGCGACAGGAAAGCTCCTACGAGCAGTACTTC. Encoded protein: CASRRQESSYEQYF.

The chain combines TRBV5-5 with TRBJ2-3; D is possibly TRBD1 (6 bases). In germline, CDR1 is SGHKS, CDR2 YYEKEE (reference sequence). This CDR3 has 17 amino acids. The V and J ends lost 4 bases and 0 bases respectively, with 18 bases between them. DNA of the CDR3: TGTGCCAGCAGCCACTTGACAGGACTCTTTAGCACAGATACGCAGTATTTT. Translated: CASSHLTGLFSTDTQYF. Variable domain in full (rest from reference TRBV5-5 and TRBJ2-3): DAGVTQSPTHLIKTRGQQVTLRCSPISGHKSVSWYQQVLGQGPQFIFQYYEKEERGRGNFPDRFSARQFPNYSSELNVNALLLGDSALYLCASSHLTGLFSTDTQYFGPGTRLTVL.

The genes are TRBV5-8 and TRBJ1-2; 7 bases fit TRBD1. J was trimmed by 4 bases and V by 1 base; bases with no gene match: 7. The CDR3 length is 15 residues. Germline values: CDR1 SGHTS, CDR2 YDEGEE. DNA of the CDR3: TGTGCCAGCAGCTTGACAGGGGTTAACCTCTATGGCTACACCTTC. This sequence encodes CASSLTGVNLYGYTF.

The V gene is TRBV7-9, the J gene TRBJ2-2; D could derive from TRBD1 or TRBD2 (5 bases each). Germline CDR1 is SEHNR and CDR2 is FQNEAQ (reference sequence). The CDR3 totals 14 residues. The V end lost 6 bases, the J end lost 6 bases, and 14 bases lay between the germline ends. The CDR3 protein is CASRPNGDAGELFF. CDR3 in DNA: TGTGCCAGCAGACCTAACGGGGACGCCGGGGAGCTGTTTTTT.

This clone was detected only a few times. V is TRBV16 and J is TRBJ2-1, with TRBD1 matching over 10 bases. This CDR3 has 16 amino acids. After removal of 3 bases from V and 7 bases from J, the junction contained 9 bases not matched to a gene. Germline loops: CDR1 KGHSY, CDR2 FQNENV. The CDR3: CASSQTGGGKKNEQFF. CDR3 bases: TGTGCCAGCAGCCAGACAGGGGGCGGGAAGAAGAATGAGCAGTTCTTC.

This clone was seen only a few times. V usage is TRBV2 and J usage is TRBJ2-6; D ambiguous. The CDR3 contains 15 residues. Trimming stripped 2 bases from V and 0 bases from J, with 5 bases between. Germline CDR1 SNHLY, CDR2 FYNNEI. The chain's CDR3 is CASSEYNSGANVLTF. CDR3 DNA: TGTGCCAGCAGTGAATATAACTCTGGGGCCAACGTCCTGACTTTC. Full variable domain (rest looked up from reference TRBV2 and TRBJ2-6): EPEVTQTPSHQVTQMGQEVILRCVPISNHLYFYWYRQILGQKVEFLVSFYNNEISEKSEIFDDQFSVERPDGSNFTLKIRSTKLEDSAMYFCASSEYNSGANVLTFGAGSRLTVL.

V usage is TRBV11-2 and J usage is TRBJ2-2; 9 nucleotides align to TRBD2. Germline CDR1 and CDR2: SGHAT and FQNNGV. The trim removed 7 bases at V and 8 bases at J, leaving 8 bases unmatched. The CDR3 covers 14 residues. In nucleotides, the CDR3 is TGTGCCAGCATCCCGGGACTAGCCCCTGGGGAGCTGTTTTTT. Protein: CASIPGLAPGELFF.

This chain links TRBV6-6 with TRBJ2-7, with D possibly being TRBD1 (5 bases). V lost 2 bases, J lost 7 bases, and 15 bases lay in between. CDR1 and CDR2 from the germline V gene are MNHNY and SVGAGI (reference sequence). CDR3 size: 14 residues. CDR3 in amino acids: CASSYGAGPGEQYF. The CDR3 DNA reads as TGTGCCAGCAGTTACGGGGCAGGGCCCGGGGAGCAGTACTTC.

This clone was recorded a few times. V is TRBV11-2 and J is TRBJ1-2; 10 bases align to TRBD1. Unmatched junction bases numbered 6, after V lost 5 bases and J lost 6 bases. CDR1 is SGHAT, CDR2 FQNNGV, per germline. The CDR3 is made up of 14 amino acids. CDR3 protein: CASSLPGTGDGYTF. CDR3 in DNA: TGTGCCAGCAGCCTCCCCGGGACAGGGGATGGCTACACCTTC.

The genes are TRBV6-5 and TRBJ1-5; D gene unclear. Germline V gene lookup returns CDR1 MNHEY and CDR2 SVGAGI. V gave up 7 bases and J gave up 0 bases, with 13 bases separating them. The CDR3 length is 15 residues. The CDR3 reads CASTREFLSNQPQHF. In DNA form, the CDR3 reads TGTGCCAGCACCCGGGAATTCCTTAGCAATCAGCCCCAGCATTTT.

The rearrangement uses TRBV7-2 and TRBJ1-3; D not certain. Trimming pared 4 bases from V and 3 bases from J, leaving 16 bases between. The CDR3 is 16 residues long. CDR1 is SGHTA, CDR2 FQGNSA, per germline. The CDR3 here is CASSSQGPFLGNTIYF. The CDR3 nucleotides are TGTGCCAGCAGCTCGCAAGGCCCGTTTCTTGGAAACACCATATATTTT.

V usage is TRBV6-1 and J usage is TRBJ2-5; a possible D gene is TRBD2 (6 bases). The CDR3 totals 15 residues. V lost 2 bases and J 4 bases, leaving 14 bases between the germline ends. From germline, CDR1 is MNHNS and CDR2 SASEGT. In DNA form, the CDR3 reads TGTGCCAGCAGTGAATGGTCGGGAGAGGGAGAGACCCAGTACTTC. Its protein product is CASSEWSGEGETQYF.

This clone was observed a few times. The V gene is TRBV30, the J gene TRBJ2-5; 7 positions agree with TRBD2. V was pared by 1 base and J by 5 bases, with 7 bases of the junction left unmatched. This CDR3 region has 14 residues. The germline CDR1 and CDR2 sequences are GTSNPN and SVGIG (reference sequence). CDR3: CAWSGPGGMETQYF. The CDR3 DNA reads TGTGCCTGGAGTGGGCCGGGAGGAATGGAGACCCAGTACTTC.

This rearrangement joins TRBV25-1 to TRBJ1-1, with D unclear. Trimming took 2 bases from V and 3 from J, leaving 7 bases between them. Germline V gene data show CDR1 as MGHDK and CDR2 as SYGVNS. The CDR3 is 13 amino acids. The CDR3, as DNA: TGTGCCAGCAGTGAACCAGGTCACACTGAAGCTTTCTTT. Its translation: CASSEPGHTEAFF.

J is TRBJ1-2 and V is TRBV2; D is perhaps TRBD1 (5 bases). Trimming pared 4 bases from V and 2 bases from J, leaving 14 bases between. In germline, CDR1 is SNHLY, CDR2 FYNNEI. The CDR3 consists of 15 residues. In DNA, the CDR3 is TGTGCCAGCAGTGCAAACAGGAGAATAAACTATGGCTACACCTTC. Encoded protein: CASSANRRINYGYTF.

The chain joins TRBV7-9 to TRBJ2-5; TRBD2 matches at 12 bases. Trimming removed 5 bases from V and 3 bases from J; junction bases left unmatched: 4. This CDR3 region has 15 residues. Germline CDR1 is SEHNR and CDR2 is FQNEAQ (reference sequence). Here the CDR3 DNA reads TGTGCCAGCAGCGACCGGACTAGCGGGAAAGAGACCCAGTACTTC. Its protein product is CASSDRTSGKETQYF.

The DNA of the CDR3 is TGTGCCAGCAGTTATTCCCCTGGAAACACCATATATTTT. It codes for CASSYSPGNTIYF. The rearrangement uses TRBV6-6 and TRBJ1-3; D is unclear. This CDR3 has 13 amino acids. Germline V gene lookup returns CDR1 MNHNY and CDR2 SVGAGI (reference sequence). V lost 3 bases and J lost 2, with 5 bases in between.

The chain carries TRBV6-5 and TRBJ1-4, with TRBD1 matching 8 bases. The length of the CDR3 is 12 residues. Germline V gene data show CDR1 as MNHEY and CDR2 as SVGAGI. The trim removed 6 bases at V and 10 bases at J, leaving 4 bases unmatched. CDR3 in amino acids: CASRNTGGKLFF. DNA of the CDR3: TGTGCCAGCAGAAATACAGGGGGAAAACTGTTTTTT.

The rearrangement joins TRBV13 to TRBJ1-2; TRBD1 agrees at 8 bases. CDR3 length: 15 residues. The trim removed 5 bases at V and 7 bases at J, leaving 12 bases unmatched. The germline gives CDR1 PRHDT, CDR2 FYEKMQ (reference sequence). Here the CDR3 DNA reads TGTGCCAGCAGCGTGAGGGACAGGTCGATCGTTGGCTACACCTTC. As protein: CASSVRDRSIVGYTF.

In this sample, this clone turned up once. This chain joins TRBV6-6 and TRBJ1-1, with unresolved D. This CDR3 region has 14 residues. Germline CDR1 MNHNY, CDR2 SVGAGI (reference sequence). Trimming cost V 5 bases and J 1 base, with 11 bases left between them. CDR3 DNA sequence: TGTGCCAGCAGTCTGACACCGGGGAACACTGAAGCTTTCTTT. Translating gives CASSLTPGNTEAFF.